One T cell receptor (beta chain) is described in this entry. The sample comes from a study of shared clonotypes between healthy human individuals. This table comes from immunoSEQ multiplex PCR, and its TCRdb copy is limited to in-frame clones, with some not included. The sample consists of 2.3 million or so clones, approximately 93% of them appearing once. Trimming took off 0 bases at V and 3 bases at J, with 12 bases between the two ends. This CDR3 comprises 15 residues. Germline assignment: CDR1 SGHKS and CDR2 YYEKEE (reference sequence). This sequence joins TRBV5-5 and TRBJ1-2; D gene unclear. This TCR was sampled from a man aged 18 to 30 in good health. Some clones in this sample may be carry-over from other donors' samples. The sequencing input was naive CD4+ T cells from PBMCs. Subset noted: CD45RA+ positively selected. The CDR3 here is CASSLAPNGDYGYTF. In DNA, the CDR3 is TGTGCCAGCAGCTTGGCCCCCAATGGAGACTATGGCTACACCTTC.